The present T cell receptor beta chain was sequenced within a study of CD8 T cells in ankylosing spondylitis. Findings of the study overall: Disease-linked clones had a CD8+ phenotype and relatively low frequency in peripheral blood. What seemed typical of ankylosing spondylitis blood was a TCR beta motif built from roughly eight highly homologous variants.

MiXCR, run by TCRdb on the 5' RACE reads, gives a single entry per CDR3 protein. The table includes hundreds of thousands of distinct CDR3 sequences, approximately 12% detected once. This clonotype occurred a few times. Its antigen is not known. The sequence was obtained from a male donor with ankylosing spondylitis. The specimen sequenced was blood, either unsorted or a sorted T cell fraction (not recorded which).

The DNA of the CDR3 is TGTGCCAGCAGCTTAGGGATTGAGGTTCCTGAAGCTTTCTTT. Translated: CASSLGIEVPEAFF. V usage is TRBV7-9 and J usage is TRBJ1-1; D unclear. This CDR3 is built from 14 residues. Trimming pared 1 base from V and 6 bases from J, leaving 12 bases between. In germline, CDR1 is SEHNR, CDR2 FQNEAQ (reference sequence).